These 30 T cell receptor beta chains were all obtained from the same sample, sequenced in a study of T cells after somatic rescue of genetic block. Libraries were prepared by immunoSEQ multiplex PCR; TCRdb keeps only in-frame clonotypes and omits some of them. This sample has around 57,000 clones, with approximately 96% found just once. The specimen sequenced was peripheral blood mononuclear cells (PBMCs). The source is a child younger than two.

The rearrangement links TRBV15 to TRBJ2-2, with a weak D call TRBD2 (6 bases). CDR1 and CDR2 (germline): LNHNV, YYDKDF (reference sequence). The V end was cut by 5 bases, the J end by 7 bases, with 17 bases between. The CDR3 runs to 15 residues. The CDR3 coding sequence is TGTGCCACCAGCGGTAGACTAGTTAGGGGCGGGGAGCTGTTTTTT. As protein: CATSGRLVRGGELFF.

The chain recombines TRBV13 with TRBJ1-2, with a possible D match to TRBD1 (5 bases). Germline V gene data show CDR1 as PRHDT and CDR2 as FYEKMQ (reference sequence). This CDR3 region has 13 residues. V was cut by 5 bases and J by 8 bases, with 15 bases left in between. The CDR3 reads CASSVRGEEGYTF. The CDR3 region has the DNA TGTGCCAGCAGCGTAAGGGGAGAAGAAGGCTACACCTTC.

The chain employs TRBV7-9 and TRBJ2-7, with D uncertain. Trimming stripped 4 bases from V and 2 bases from J, with 9 bases between. This CDR3 region has 13 residues. Germline V gene lookup returns CDR1 SEHNR and CDR2 FQNEAQ (reference sequence). CDR3 loop: CASSSTVTYEQYF. The DNA for the CDR3 is TGTGCCAGCAGCTCTACGGTAACCTACGAGCAGTACTTC.

The CDR3 DNA reads TGTGCCAGCAGCCAAGAAACGGGCCCAGCTAACTATGGCTACACCTTC. This translates into CASSQETGPANYGYTF. This chain uses TRBV4-2 with TRBJ1-2; no clear D. V was pared by 0 bases and J by 0 bases, with 11 bases between. CDR3 length equals 16 residues. CDR1 and CDR2 (germline): LGHNA, YNFKEQ.

J is TRBJ2-5 and V is TRBV9; TRBD2 aligns across 9 bases. CDR1 and CDR2 from the germline V gene are SGDLS and YYNGEE. This CDR3 region has 15 residues. Trimming cost V 0 bases and J 4 bases; bases outside gene matches: 4. The CDR3 nucleotides are TGTGCCAGCAGCGTAGGCGGGAGGGGGGCAGAGACCCAGTACTTC. Translation: CASSVGGRGAETQYF.

This clone was counted a single time. The rearrangement uses TRBV4-1 and TRBJ2-3, with D perhaps being TRBD1 or TRBD2 (5 bases each). Germline V gene data show CDR1 as MGHRA and CDR2 as YSYEKL. The CDR3 runs to 16 residues. The V gene lost 1 base and the J gene lost 2 bases, with 13 bases spanning the gap. The CDR3: CASSQGPGLTTDTQYF. The DNA of the CDR3 is TGCGCCAGCAGCCAAGGACCGGGGCTGACCACAGATACGCAGTATTTT.

The chain recombines TRBV10-3 with TRBJ1-2, with no clear D. This CDR3 spans 13 amino acids. The germline V gene encodes CDR1 ENHRY and CDR2 SYGVKD. The V end lost 1 base, the J end lost 3 bases, and 6 bases lay between the germline ends. The CDR3 loop reads CAISEFTDYGYTF. The DNA for the CDR3 is TGTGCCATCAGTGAGTTTACAGACTATGGCTACACCTTC.

This clone came up once. The chain couples TRBV7-3 to TRBJ2-2; the match to TRBD2 covers 14 bases. Germline assignment: CDR1 SGHTA and CDR2 FQGTGA. V was pared by 4 bases and J by 3 bases, with 4 bases of the junction left unmatched. The CDR3 has 17 residues. CDR3 in DNA: TGTGCCAGCAGCTCCCGACTAGCGGGAGGGGACACCGGGGAGCTGTTTTTT. Residues: CASSSRLAGGDTGELFF. The whole variable domain, remainder taken from reference TRBV7-3 and TRBJ2-2, is GAGVSQTPSNKVTEKGKYVELRCDPISGHTALYWYRQSLGQGPEFLIYFQGTGAADDSGLPNDRFFAVRPEGSVSTLKIQRTERGDSAVYLCASSSRLAGGDTGELFFGEGSRLTVL.

The V and J genes are TRBV11-3 and TRBJ1-1, with D perhaps matching TRBD1 (6 bases). Trimming took off 1 base at V and 11 bases at J, with 11 bases between the two ends. Germline CDR1 SGHNT, CDR2 YENEEA. The CDR3 length is 12 residues. In DNA, the CDR3 is TGTGCCAGCAGCTTAGGAGGGGGGCCGGCTTTCTTT. Translated, it gives CASSLGGGPAFF.

J is TRBJ2-3 and V is TRBV11-2, with D unclear. This CDR3 spans 13 amino acids. Looked up from germline, CDR1 is SGHAT and CDR2 is FQNNGV. V shed 4 bases and J shed 4 bases, with 9 bases lying between them. The chain's CDR3 is CASSSPNSDTQYF. The CDR3, as DNA: TGTGCCAGCAGCTCTCCCAACTCAGATACGCAGTATTTT.

The rearrangement links TRBV6-6 to TRBJ1-1, with 8 nucleotides matching TRBD1. V was pared by 6 bases and J by 10 bases, with 7 bases of the junction left unmatched. This CDR3 comprises 12 residues. Germline-derived CDR1 and CDR2 are MNHNY and SVGAGI (reference sequence). CDR3 sequence reads: CASRGDRMGAFF. As DNA, the CDR3 is TGTGCCAGCAGAGGGGACAGGATGGGAGCTTTCTTT.

The chain carries TRBV28 and TRBJ2-7; D tentatively fits TRBD1 or TRBD2 (5 bases each). CDR3 length equals 12 residues. The germline gives CDR1 MDHEN, CDR2 SYDVKM. Trimming stripped 10 bases from V and 1 base from J, with 11 bases between. The CDR3 DNA follows: TGTGCCATCCCGGGACGGTCCTACGAGCAGTACTTC. Amino acids: CAIPGRSYEQYF.

V is TRBV5-1 and J is TRBJ2-1; no clear D. CDR1 and CDR2 from the germline V gene are SGHRS and YFSETQ. V lost 0 bases to trimming and J lost 0 bases, with 4 bases between them. The CDR3 has 14 residues. CDR3 nucleotides: TGCGCCAGCAGCTTGGCTAGCTCCTACAATGAGCAGTTCTTC. Its protein is CASSLASSYNEQFF.

V usage is TRBV7-9 and J usage is TRBJ1-5; D gene ambiguous. The CDR3 consists of 14 residues. V gave up 3 bases and J gave up 0 bases, with 6 bases separating them. The germline V gene encodes CDR1 SEHNR and CDR2 FQNEAQ (reference sequence). The CDR3 here is CASSFGDSNQPQHF. For the CDR3, the DNA is TGTGCCAGCAGCTTCGGAGATAGCAATCAGCCCCAGCATTTT.

For the CDR3, the DNA is TGTGCCAGCAACTACAAGCGGGCGCTGAACACTGAAGCTTTCTTT. Translation: CASNYKRALNTEAFF. This chain joins TRBV6-5 and TRBJ1-1, with D unresolved. The germline V and J ends were trimmed by 7 bases and 0 bases, with 15 bases remaining between them. This CDR3 has 15 residues. In germline, CDR1 is MNHEY, CDR2 SVGAGI.

V is TRBV5-6 and J is TRBJ2-1, with 15 bases that match TRBD2. Germline values: CDR1 SGHDT, CDR2 YYEEEE. J lost 7 bases, V lost 4 bases, and 3 bases had no gene match. CDR3 length: 15 amino acids. As DNA, the CDR3 is TGTGCCAGCAGCCCCGGGACTAGCGGGAGGAATGAGCAGTTCTTC. Translation gives CASSPGTSGRNEQFF.

The V and J genes are TRBV28 and TRBJ1-5, with TRBD1 matching over 8 bases. Trimming cost V 3 bases and J 2 bases; bases outside gene matches: 6. CDR1 MDHEN and CDR2 SYDVKM come from the germline V gene. This CDR3 spans 16 amino acids. The CDR3 reads CASSFGDRGRNQPQHF. The CDR3 nucleotides read TGTGCCAGCAGTTTCGGCGACAGGGGTCGCAATCAGCCCCAGCATTTT.

The genes are TRBV27 and TRBJ2-2; D gene ambiguous. Per the germline V gene, CDR1 is MNHEY and CDR2 is SMNVEV (reference sequence). Trimming shortened V by 4 bases and J by 2 bases, and 8 bases separated the two germline ends. The CDR3 has 14 residues. The CDR3 nucleotides read TGTGCCAGCAGTTCAGCTGTCAACACCGGGGAGCTGTTTTTT. It translates to CASSSAVNTGELFF.

This rearrangement joins TRBV6-6 to TRBJ2-1; a weak D match, TRBD2 (5 bases). Deletions cut 0 bases from V and 9 bases from J, with 9 bases between. The CDR3 length is 13 residues. From germline, CDR1 is MNHNY and CDR2 SVGAGI (reference sequence). The CDR3 nucleotides read TGTGCCAGCAGTTACTCAAGCGGAGGTGAGCAGTTCTTC. Translating it yields CASSYSSGGEQFF.

This clone occurred once. The V and J genes are TRBV5-5 and TRBJ2-3; TRBD2 matches at 10 bases. V trimming: 3 bases; J trimming: 0 bases; junction bases outside the gene matches: 1. Germline-derived CDR1 and CDR2 are SGHKS and YYEKEE (reference sequence). The CDR3 loop spans 15 amino acids. This CDR3 is CASSWTSGSTDTQYF. The CDR3 nucleotides read TGTGCCAGCAGCTGGACTAGCGGTAGCACAGATACGCAGTATTTT.

The rearrangement joins TRBV6-5 to TRBJ1-4; perhaps TRBD1 as D (5 bases). This CDR3 region has 14 residues. From germline, CDR1 is MNHEY and CDR2 SVGAGI. Deletions cut 4 bases from V and 4 bases from J, with 10 bases between. The CDR3 sequence: CASSLTAYNEKLFF. As DNA, the CDR3 is TGTGCCAGCAGTTTGACAGCCTATAATGAAAAACTGTTTTTT.

The J gene is TRBJ1-2, the V gene TRBV6-5; 11 positions agree with TRBD1. This CDR3 region has 13 residues. Germline assignment: CDR1 MNHEY and CDR2 SVGAGI. After removal of 6 bases from V and 7 bases from J, the junction contained 4 bases not matched to a gene. Here the CDR3 reads CASRLGQGAGYTF. The CDR3 DNA is TGTGCCAGCAGACTCGGACAGGGGGCTGGCTACACCTTC.

V is TRBV5-4 and J is TRBJ2-6; no reliable D call. V shed 4 bases and J shed 4 bases, with 15 bases lying between them. The CDR3 runs to 16 residues. Germline-derived CDR1 and CDR2 are SGHNT and YYREEE (reference sequence). Here the CDR3 reads CASSPLSSNGANVLTF. CDR3 sequence (DNA): TGTGCCAGCAGCCCACTTAGCAGTAACGGGGCCAACGTCCTGACTTTC.

The rearrangement links TRBV28 to TRBJ2-3; TRBD2 agrees at 9 bases. CDR3 length: 17 residues. The V gene end was trimmed by 5 bases and the J gene end by 2 bases; junction bases not matched to a gene: 11. The germline gives CDR1 MDHEN, CDR2 SYDVKM. The CDR3 protein is CASSPRFLAGPTDTQYF. CDR3 coding DNA: TGTGCCAGCAGTCCCCGTTTTCTAGCGGGGCCCACAGATACGCAGTATTTT.

V gene TRBV19 combines with J gene TRBJ1-5, with D possibly being TRBD1 (6 bases). Trimming left V 7 bases short and J 5 bases short, with 15 bases between. The germline CDR1 and CDR2 sequences are LNHDA and SQIVND (reference sequence). The CDR3 has 14 amino acids. The DNA for the CDR3 is TGTGCCAGTACCCCTACAGGGTGGGATCAGCCCCAGCATTTT. Its translation is CASTPTGWDQPQHF.

The chain recombines TRBV28 with TRBJ2-3; D gene ambiguous. The V end lost 3 bases, the J end lost 1 base, and 5 bases lay between the germline ends. This CDR3 contains 13 residues. Germline V gene sequence: CDR1 MDHEN, CDR2 SYDVKM. CDR3 nucleotide sequence: TGTGCCAGCAGTTTCACGGGCACAGATACGCAGTATTTT. Amino acids: CASSFTGTDTQYF.

The V gene is TRBV4-3, the J gene TRBJ2-3, with 7 nucleotides matching TRBD2. V trimming: 4 bases; J trimming: 0 bases; junction bases outside the gene matches: 7. This CDR3 has 16 residues. In germline, CDR1 is LGHNA, CDR2 YSLEER. CDR3: CASSPGTTQSTDTQYF. As DNA, the CDR3 is TGCGCCAGCAGCCCTGGGACTACCCAGAGCACAGATACGCAGTATTTT.

CDR3: CASSSVMNTEAFF. The CDR3 region has the DNA TGTGCCAGTAGTTCGGTGATGAACACTGAAGCTTTCTTT. The chain carries TRBV19 and TRBJ1-1, with D hard to call. Between the trimmed V and J ends, which lost 5 bases and 0 bases, there was a span of 7 bases. Germline CDR1 reads LNHDA; CDR2 reads SQIVND (reference sequence). The CDR3 is 13 residues long.

This chain uses TRBV7-8 with TRBJ1-6, with D perhaps TRBD1 (6 bases). This CDR3 has 15 amino acids. Trimming pared 5 bases from V and 10 bases from J, leaving 18 bases between. Germline V gives CDR1 SGHVS, CDR2 FQNEAQ. The CDR3 nucleotides read TGTGCCAGCAGCCTAGACCGGGGGGCAGGGTCACCCCTCCACTTT. Protein sequence: CASSLDRGAGSPLHF.

This chain connects TRBV7-6 to TRBJ1-5; TRBD1 is a possible D gene (5 bases). V gave up 3 bases and J gave up 4 bases, with 10 bases separating them. The CDR3 runs to 14 residues. Germline assignment: CDR1 SGHVS and CDR2 FNYEAQ. DNA of the CDR3: TGTGCCAGCAGCTTGGGGGACGTTAATCAGCCCCAGCATTTT. This sequence encodes CASSLGDVNQPQHF.